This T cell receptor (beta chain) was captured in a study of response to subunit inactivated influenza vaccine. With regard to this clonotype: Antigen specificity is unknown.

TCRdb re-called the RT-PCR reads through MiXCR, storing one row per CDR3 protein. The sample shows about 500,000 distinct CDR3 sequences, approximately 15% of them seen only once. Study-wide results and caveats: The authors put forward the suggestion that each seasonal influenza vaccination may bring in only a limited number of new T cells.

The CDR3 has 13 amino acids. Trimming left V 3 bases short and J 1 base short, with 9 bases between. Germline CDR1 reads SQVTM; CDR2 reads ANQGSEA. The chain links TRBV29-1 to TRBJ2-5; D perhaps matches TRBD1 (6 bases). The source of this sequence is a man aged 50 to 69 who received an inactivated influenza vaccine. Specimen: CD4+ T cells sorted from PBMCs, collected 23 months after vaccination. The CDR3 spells CSVDETGQETQYF. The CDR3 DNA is TGCAGCGTTGACGAGACAGGCCAAGAGACCCAGTACTTC.